A selection of T cell receptor beta chains follows, all from one sample in a study of beta chain features in type 1 diabetes. TCRdb keeps only in-frame clones here, not all; method: immunoSEQ multiplex PCR. The sample has roughly 610,000 clones; roughly a sixth are singletons. The source material was naive CD4+ T cells from blood. The receptors derive from a young man in good health. Both conserved end residues are part of each CDR3. Each record gives: clone size, V gene, D gene, J gene, CDR3 DNA, CDR3 protein. D genes are given only for firm matches. Size is stated for part of the rows, as once, few or many counts, or as a class when the clone is expanded.

abundance: -; v_gene: TRBV6-8; d_gene: -; j_gene: TRBJ1-4; CDR3nt: TGTGCCAGCAGTTACTCAAACAGAAAGATTTCAACTAATGAAAAACTGTTTTTT; CDR3aa: CASSYSNRKISTNEKLFF
abundance: -; v_gene: TRBV11-2; d_gene: -; j_gene: TRBJ2-7; CDR3nt: TGTGCCAGCAGCCCCTCCAGAATCGCGGGGAACGAGCAGTACTTC; CDR3aa: CASSPSRIAGNEQYF
abundance: few; v_gene: TRBV28; d_gene: TRBD2; j_gene: TRBJ2-7; CDR3nt: TGTGCCAGCAGGTGGGGGGGGAGTCCCCAGAGCTCCTACGAGCAGTACTTC; CDR3aa: CASRWGGSPQSSYEQYF
abundance: -; v_gene: TRBV6-1; d_gene: TRBD1; j_gene: TRBJ2-7; CDR3nt: TGTGCCAGCAGTGCTCCGGGACAGGGGGTAGCCTACGAGCAGTACTTC; CDR3aa: CASSAPGQGVAYEQYF
abundance: -; v_gene: TRBV18; d_gene: -; j_gene: TRBJ1-1; CDR3nt: TGTGCCAGCTCACGAGGGGTAAACACTGAAGCTTTCTTT; CDR3aa: CASSRGVNTEAFF
abundance: once; v_gene: TRBV30; d_gene: -; j_gene: TRBJ1-2; CDR3nt: TGTGCCTGGACCCTCTCAAAGGAGTCGGGCTACACCTTC; CDR3aa: CAWTLSKESGYTF
abundance: few; v_gene: TRBV11-3; d_gene: TRBD2; j_gene: TRBJ2-1; CDR3nt: TGTGCCAGCAGCTTAGGAACCGGGACTAGCGGGAGGAATGAGCAGTTCTTC; CDR3aa: CASSLGTGTSGRNEQFF
abundance: -; v_gene: TRBV29-1; d_gene: TRBD1; j_gene: TRBJ2-7; CDR3nt: TGCAGCGTTGGTTGGGACAGGGACGAGCAGTACTTC; CDR3aa: CSVGWDRDEQYF
abundance: -; v_gene: TRBV5-1; d_gene: -; j_gene: TRBJ1-1; CDR3nt: TGCGCCAGCAGCTTAGATCCTGGGATGAACACTGAAGCTTTCTTT; CDR3aa: CASSLDPGMNTEAFF
abundance: few; v_gene: TRBV7-9; d_gene: -; j_gene: TRBJ1-2; CDR3nt: TGTGCCAGCAGCTTAGATAACTATGGCTACACCTTC; CDR3aa: CASSLDNYGYTF
abundance: few; v_gene: TRBV25-1; d_gene: TRBD1; j_gene: TRBJ1-1; CDR3nt: TGTGCCAGCAGTGACCTCCGGGACAGGGAGAACACTGAAGCTTTCTTT; CDR3aa: CASSDLRDRENTEAFF
abundance: -; v_gene: TRBV6-5; d_gene: TRBD1; j_gene: TRBJ1-3; CDR3nt: TGTGCCAGCAGTTACTCGAGACAGGGTAACACCATATATTTT; CDR3aa: CASSYSRQGNTIYF
abundance: once; v_gene: TRBV7-3; d_gene: TRBD1; j_gene: TRBJ1-1; CDR3nt: TGTGCCAGCAGTCTTGACAGGGACACTGAAGCTTTCTTT; CDR3aa: CASSLDRDTEAFF
abundance: few; v_gene: TRBV28; d_gene: -; j_gene: TRBJ2-7; CDR3nt: TGTGCCAGCAGTTTATCCGGGACGGGTGGCTCCTACGAGCAGTACTTC; CDR3aa: CASSLSGTGGSYEQYF
abundance: -; v_gene: TRBV5-4; d_gene: TRBD2; j_gene: TRBJ2-7; CDR3nt: TGTGCCAGCAGCTTCAATCTGGGCGTAGCGGGGGTCTACGAGCAGTACTTC; CDR3aa: CASSFNLGVAGVYEQYF
abundance: -; v_gene: TRBV7-9; d_gene: -; j_gene: TRBJ2-7; CDR3nt: TGTGCCAGCAGCTTAGGCGGTATGGCTAGCAAGGACGAGCAGTACTTC; CDR3aa: CASSLGGMASKDEQYF
abundance: -; v_gene: TRBV25-1; d_gene: TRBD1; j_gene: TRBJ2-3; CDR3nt: TGTGCCAGCAGTGCCCCGGGACAGGTAGATACGCAGTATTTT; CDR3aa: CASSAPGQVDTQYF
abundance: -; v_gene: TRBV6-5; d_gene: -; j_gene: TRBJ2-7; CDR3nt: TGTGCCAGCAGTTATCCCGGCCGCGAGCAGTACTTC; CDR3aa: CASSYPGREQYF
abundance: -; v_gene: TRBV27; d_gene: -; j_gene: TRBJ1-5; CDR3nt: TGTGCCAGCAGTTTCTGGGGGGGCAATCAGCCCCAGCATTTT; CDR3aa: CASSFWGGNQPQHF
abundance: -; v_gene: TRBV9; d_gene: TRBD2; j_gene: TRBJ2-1; CDR3nt: TGTGCCAGCAGCCCGGGAGGGCCCTACAATGAGCAGTTCTTC; CDR3aa: CASSPGGPYNEQFF
abundance: few; v_gene: TRBV28; d_gene: -; j_gene: TRBJ2-1; CDR3nt: TGTGCCAGCAGTTTATATGGAGGGTCCTACAATGAGCAGTTCTTC; CDR3aa: CASSLYGGSYNEQFF
abundance: few; v_gene: TRBV9; d_gene: -; j_gene: TRBJ1-2; CDR3nt: TGTGCCAGCAGCGTAGGGCAGGGCTATGGCTACACCTTC; CDR3aa: CASSVGQGYGYTF
abundance: few; v_gene: TRBV7-2; d_gene: -; j_gene: TRBJ2-7; CDR3nt: TGTGCCAGCAGCTTAGGGGGGGTGCAGAACTACGAGCAGTACTTC; CDR3aa: CASSLGGVQNYEQYF
abundance: few; v_gene: TRBV11-2; d_gene: -; j_gene: TRBJ2-1; CDR3nt: TGTGCCAGCAGCTTGCGTCGCCAGGGCCCTGAGCAGTTCTTC; CDR3aa: CASSLRRQGPEQFF
abundance: -; v_gene: TRBV7-3; d_gene: TRBD1; j_gene: TRBJ2-5; CDR3nt: TGTGCCAGCAGCTCCGGAAGGGGGCCGCAAGAGACCCAGTACTTC; CDR3aa: CASSSGRGPQETQYF
abundance: -; v_gene: TRBV25-1; d_gene: TRBD1; j_gene: TRBJ2-3; CDR3nt: TGTGCCAGCAGCAGGGGCCGGACAGGGGGCTCAGATACGCAGTATTTT; CDR3aa: CASSRGRTGGSDTQYF
abundance: -; v_gene: TRBV7-2; d_gene: TRBD1; j_gene: TRBJ2-7; CDR3nt: TGTGCCAGCAGCTCGAGGACAGGGGCCTACGAGCAGTACTTC; CDR3aa: CASSSRTGAYEQYF
abundance: -; v_gene: TRBV5-1; d_gene: -; j_gene: TRBJ1-4; CDR3nt: TGCGCCAGCAGCTTCCGACAGTCAACTAATGAAAAACTGTTTTTT; CDR3aa: CASSFRQSTNEKLFF
abundance: few; v_gene: TRBV10-3; d_gene: -; j_gene: TRBJ2-7; CDR3nt: TGTGCCATGACCCGGGCCACCGGCTACGAGCAGTACTTC; CDR3aa: CAMTRATGYEQYF
abundance: once; v_gene: TRBV2; d_gene: -; j_gene: TRBJ2-7; CDR3nt: TGTGCCACCTCCCAGGGCCCCTACGAGCAGTACTTC; CDR3aa: CATSQGPYEQYF
abundance: -; v_gene: TRBV5-1; d_gene: -; j_gene: TRBJ1-5; CDR3nt: TGCGCCAGCAGCTTGGAGGGACGGGGCCAGCCCCAGCATTTT; CDR3aa: CASSLEGRGQPQHF
abundance: few; v_gene: TRBV4-2; d_gene: -; j_gene: TRBJ2-7; CDR3nt: TGTGCCAGCAGCCAAGACCCCAGGAGCTCCTACGAGCAGTACTTC; CDR3aa: CASSQDPRSSYEQYF
abundance: few; v_gene: TRBV18; d_gene: -; j_gene: TRBJ1-2; CDR3nt: TGTGCCAGCCGAGATAAACAGGGAAGCTATGGCTACACCTTC; CDR3aa: CASRDKQGSYGYTF
abundance: -; v_gene: TRBV13; d_gene: TRBD2; j_gene: TRBJ2-7; CDR3nt: TGTGCCAGCAGCACCGAGACGGGACTAGCGGGACCCGATTCCTACGAGCAGTACTTC; CDR3aa: CASSTETGLAGPDSYEQYF
abundance: -; v_gene: TRBV4-1; d_gene: -; j_gene: TRBJ2-7; CDR3nt: TGCGCCAGCAGCCGAAGACTACTCCACGGGACTTCCAACGAGCAGTACTTC; CDR3aa: CASSRRLLHGTSNEQYF